The TCR beta chain under discussion was sequenced for a study of cytomegalovirus exposure and HLA in healthy donors. Deletions cut 1 base from V and 3 bases from J, with 13 bases between. Germline CDR1 and CDR2: GTSNPN and SVGIG (reference sequence). CDR3 size: 15 residues. The PCR made use of 60 Vbeta and 13 Jbeta primers. Clones were read by immunoSEQ multiplex PCR, and TCRdb kept only the in-frame ones, dropping some. This table has approximately 100,000 clones, nearly 80% appearing once. This receptor was identified in a middle-aged woman in good health and CMV-seronegative. The sequencing sample was made of PBMCs. V usage is TRBV30 and J usage is TRBJ1-5, with D tentatively TRBD1 (6 bases). The CDR3 sequence is CAWSGDKHTNQPQHF. CDR3 sequence (DNA): TGTGCCTGGAGTGGGGACAAACACACCAATCAGCCCCAGCATTTT. Full variable domain (remainder filled in from reference TRBV30 and TRBJ1-5): SQTIHQWPATLVQPVGSPLSLECTVEGTSNPNLYWYRQAAGRGLQLLFYSVGIGQISSEVPQNLSASRPQDRQFILSSKKLLLSDSGFYLCAWSGDKHTNQPQHFGDGTRLSIL.